The T cell receptor beta chain under discussion was sequenced for a study of OX40 agonist ivuxolimab in advanced cancers. The wider study: Recorded diagnoses for dose-escalation patients were hepatocellular carcinoma, melanoma, renal cell or head and neck cancer.

This clone was observed a single time. Germline V gene data show CDR1 as SGHRS and CDR2 as YFSETQ. V was clipped by 4 bases and J by 2 bases; unmatched bases: 9. The length of the CDR3 is 16 residues. Only in-frame clones appear in the TCRdb table, and some are missing; sequencing was by immunoSEQ multiplex PCR. The sample gives roughly 54,000 clones, almost 85% of which show up once; 1.2% is in the top ten. Sequencing was performed on CD4+ or CD8+ T cells sorted from blood, taken in a trial of the OX40 agonist ivuxolimab. The receptor's source is an adult with an advanced solid tumor such as melanoma, head and neck, liver or kidney cancer. V is TRBV5-1 and J is TRBJ2-3; 8 bases are shared with TRBD1. The CDR3 sequence is CASSDQGASTTDTQYF. As DNA, the CDR3 is TGCGCCAGCAGCGACCAGGGGGCTTCGACCACAGATACGCAGTATTTT.